Presented here are 32 T cell receptor beta chains from one specimen sequenced in a study of T cell responses to AZD1222 COVID-19 vaccine. The repertoire was sequenced with immunoSEQ multiplex PCR; TCRdb's copy has only in-frame clones and lacks some. Of fewer than 150,000 clones listed, roughly 87% were seen once; the top ten hold roughly a tenth. The sequencing here drew on peripheral blood, taken 28 days after the second AZD1222 dose. The source of these receptors is an adult who received the AZD1222 COVID-19 vaccine.

This clone was counted many times. The CDR3 here is CASSLGPGQGTYEQYF. DNA for the CDR3: TGCGCCAGCAGCCTTGGCCCGGGACAGGGAACCTACGAGCAGTACTTC. This rearrangement joins TRBV4-1 to TRBJ2-7, with 9 bases that match TRBD1. This CDR3 has 16 residues. After removal of 4 bases from V and 2 bases from J, the junction contained 9 bases not matched to a gene. Germline CDR1 MGHRA, CDR2 YSYEKL.

This clone was detected once. V usage is TRBV12-3 or TRBV12-4 and J usage is TRBJ2-5; possibly TRBD1 or TRBD2 for D (6 bases each). The CDR3 contains 12 residues. V gave up 6 bases and J gave up 5 bases, with 10 bases separating them. CDR3 amino acids: CASSGGQETQYF. The CDR3 DNA reads TGTGCCAGCAGCGGGGGCCAGGAGACCCAGTACTTC.

This clone was detected a few times. The chain joins TRBV6-2 or TRBV6-3 to TRBJ1-6; the D gene is possibly TRBD1 (5 bases). The CDR3 extends over 16 amino acids. Germline V gene data show CDR1 as MNHEY and CDR2 as SVGEGT. Trimming cost V 6 bases and J 9 bases, with 21 bases left between them. The CDR3 sequence: CASSPDSAGFGSPLHF. Here the CDR3 DNA reads TGTGCCAGCAGCCCAGACAGTGCGGGGTTCGGTTCACCCCTCCACTTT.

The chain carries TRBV7-2 and TRBJ1-2; possible D gene TRBD1, 5 bases. Germline CDR1 and CDR2: SGHTA and FQGNSA. Trimming stripped 1 base from V and 5 bases from J, with 8 bases between. The CDR3 is made up of 13 amino acids. In DNA, the CDR3 is TGTGCCAGCAGCTTAGGGGACCAATATGGCTACACCTTC. Its translation is CASSLGDQYGYTF.

The chain carries TRBV6-5 and TRBJ1-5; no reliable D call. Looked up from germline, CDR1 is MNHEY and CDR2 is SVGAGI. Trimming stripped 0 bases from V and 4 bases from J, with 7 bases between. The CDR3 covers 14 residues. The CDR3 protein is CASSYSAGNQPQHF. Here the CDR3 DNA reads TGTGCCAGCAGTTACTCGGCGGGGAATCAGCCCCAGCATTTT.

This clone was found once. The chain joins TRBV27 to TRBJ1-1; 7 bases fit TRBD1. Trimming removed 5 bases from V and 0 bases from J; junction bases left unmatched: 3. Per germline, CDR1 MNHEY and CDR2 SMNVEV (reference sequence). This CDR3 has 14 amino acids. The CDR3 spells CASSGDSLNTEAFF. DNA of the CDR3: TGTGCCAGCAGTGGGGACAGTCTGAACACTGAAGCTTTCTTT.

This rearrangement joins TRBV18 to TRBJ2-1, with TRBD2 matching over 10 bases. The CDR3 runs to 16 residues. Germline CDR1 reads KGHSH; CDR2 reads LQKENI. V was clipped by 4 bases and J by 0 bases; unmatched bases: 3. The CDR3 bases are TGTGCCAGCTCACGTGGACTAGCGGTCTCCTACAATGAGCAGTTCTTC. It codes for CASSRGLAVSYNEQFF.

The V gene is TRBV12-3 or TRBV12-4, the J gene TRBJ1-2; D gene unclear. V was cut by 11 bases and J by 0 bases, with 13 bases left in between. The CDR3 totals 13 residues. The CDR3 region is CAVGGASNYGYTF. The CDR3 region has the DNA TGTGCCGTAGGTGGAGCTTCTAACTATGGCTACACCTTC.

The chain links TRBV18 to TRBJ2-7; D uncertain. CDR3 size: 14 residues. CDR1 KGHSH and CDR2 LQKENI come from the germline V gene. V gave up 1 base and J gave up 0 bases, with 7 bases separating them. The CDR3 DNA reads TGTGCCAGCTCACCACAGGGAATCTCCTACGAGCAGTACTTC. Residues: CASSPQGISYEQYF.

The V call is TRBV10-1, the J call TRBJ1-2, with D possibly TRBD1 on 5 matching bases. With 8 bases removed from V and 4 bases from J, the gap between germline ends came to 14 bases. CDR3 length: 13 amino acids. Germline V gene sequence: CDR1 WNHNN, CDR2 SYGVQD (reference sequence). CDR3 DNA sequence: TGCGCCAGCGAGGGGCGCGGGCGCTATGGCTACACCTTC. Its translation is CASEGRGRYGYTF.

The genes are TRBV6-6 and TRBJ2-6; TRBD1 agrees at 7 bases. From germline, CDR1 is MNHNY and CDR2 SVGAGI (reference sequence). This CDR3 is built from 16 residues. V gave up 2 bases and J gave up 4 bases; unmatched junction bases: 5. The CDR3 loop is CASSYPTGVGANVLTF. The DNA for the CDR3 is TGTGCCAGCAGTTACCCTACAGGGGTCGGGGCCAACGTCCTGACTTTC.

V and J are TRBV5-5 and TRBJ1-6; 7 bases match TRBD1. Germline V gene sequence: CDR1 SGHKS, CDR2 YYEKEE (reference sequence). The CDR3 is made up of 14 amino acids. V lost 0 bases and J lost 7; bases outside the gene matches: 1. CDR3 amino acids: CASSLATGNSPLHF. In DNA form, the CDR3 reads TGTGCCAGCAGCTTGGCGACAGGGAATTCACCCCTCCACTTT. Combining the CDR3 with reference TRBV5-5 and TRBJ1-6 gives the whole variable domain DAGVTQSPTHLIKTRGQQVTLRCSPISGHKSVSWYQQVLGQGPQFIFQYYEKEERGRGNFPDRFSARQFPNYSSELNVNALLLGDSALYLCASSLATGNSPLHFGNGTRLTVT.

This chain joins TRBV30 and TRBJ1-6; TRBD1 agrees at 9 bases. Germline lookup yields CDR1 GTSNPN and CDR2 SVGIG (reference sequence). This CDR3 region has 14 residues. Unmatched junction bases numbered 6, after V lost 4 bases and J lost 8 bases. CDR3 residues: CAWTNRGPDSPLHF. CDR3 sequence (DNA): TGTGCCTGGACCAACAGGGGGCCCGATTCACCCCTCCACTTT.

In its sample, this clone was seen once. CDR3 sequence: CAISDSYPGELFF. The CDR3 DNA reads as TGTGCCATCAGTGACAGTTATCCCGGGGAGCTGTTTTTT. V gene TRBV10-3 combines with J gene TRBJ2-2; D uncertain. Trimming pared 3 bases from V and 6 bases from J, leaving 8 bases between. The CDR3 spans 13 residues. Looked up from germline, CDR1 is ENHRY and CDR2 is SYGVKD.

In its sample, this clone was seen once. V is TRBV21-1 and J is TRBJ2-3; the table's TRBD1 call for D was not verified on the DNA. TRBV21-1 is described as a pseudogene. This CDR3 region has 16 residues. The CDR3 region has the DNA TGTGCCAGCAGCAAAGGTAAGGGGGTATGCTCAGATACGCAGTATTTT. Its translation: CASSKGKGVCSDTQYF.

This chain links TRBV30 with TRBJ1-3; D is unresolved. Germline V lookup: CDR1 GTSNPN, CDR2 SVGIG (reference sequence). Between the trimmed V and J ends, which lost 0 bases and 3 bases, there was a span of 6 bases. This CDR3 spans 13 amino acids. CDR3 nucleotide sequence: TGTGCCTGGAGTGTTGCCTTTGGAAACACCATATATTTT. Protein product: CAWSVAFGNTIYF.

The rearrangement joins TRBV5-6 to TRBJ1-3, with TRBD1 as a possible D gene (5 bases). CDR1 SGHDT and CDR2 YYEEEE come from the germline V gene. V gave up 0 bases and J gave up 4 bases, with 8 bases separating them. CDR3 length equals 14 residues. The CDR3 region has the DNA TGTGCCAGCAGCTTGGTAGGGGAGGGAAACACCATATATTTT. It is translated as CASSLVGEGNTIYF.

This chain joins TRBV7-3 and TRBJ2-3, with 10 bases that match TRBD2. CDR3 length: 17 amino acids. CDR1 SGHTA and CDR2 FQGTGA come from the germline V gene. The V and J ends lost 5 bases and 2 bases, in that order; junction bases with no gene match: 10. The CDR3 loop is CASSPSILAGFTDTQYF. The CDR3, as DNA: TGTGCCAGCAGCCCGTCCATACTAGCGGGGTTCACAGATACGCAGTATTTT.

The chain carries TRBV20-1 and TRBJ2-7, with 12 bases fitting TRBD2. Trimming removed 3 bases from V and 5 bases from J; junction bases left unmatched: 2. The CDR3 is 13 residues long. Germline V lookup: CDR1 DFQATT, CDR2 SNEGSKA (reference sequence). The CDR3 sequence: CSASRLAGDEQYF. In DNA, the CDR3 is TGCAGTGCTAGTCGACTAGCGGGAGACGAGCAGTACTTC.

The CDR3: CASRSLTGLDYGYTF. The CDR3 DNA follows: TGTGCCAGTAGATCATTGACAGGGTTGGACTATGGCTACACCTTC. V usage is TRBV19 and J usage is TRBJ1-2, with 7 bases that match TRBD1. V trimming: 6 bases; J trimming: 3 bases; junction bases outside the gene matches: 10. Germline values: CDR1 LNHDA, CDR2 SQIVND (reference sequence). This CDR3 region has 15 residues.

The rearrangement uses TRBV5-6 and TRBJ1-5; D may be TRBD1 (5 bases). The CDR3 spans 15 residues. With 5 bases removed from V and 4 bases from J, the gap between germline ends came to 16 bases. The V gene's germline CDR1 is SGHDT and CDR2 YYEEEE. The CDR3 protein is CASRAGHIANQPQHF. As DNA, the CDR3 is TGTGCCAGCAGAGCCGGACACATAGCAAATCAGCCCCAGCATTTT.

The chain carries TRBV7-2 and TRBJ1-2, with D perhaps matching TRBD1 (6 bases). The ends were cut back, 3 bases at V and 5 bases at J, with 13 bases in the middle. Germline V gene data show CDR1 as SGHTA and CDR2 as FQGNSA. This CDR3 has 14 residues. The CDR3: CASSFTDRIYGYTF. The CDR3 bases are TGTGCCAGCAGCTTCACGGACAGAATATATGGCTACACCTTC.

The chain is built from TRBV21-1 and TRBJ1-4; the D call in the table, TRBD1, was not verified against the DNA. TRBV21-1 is labeled a pseudogene. This CDR3 spans 22 amino acids. The CDR3 reads CASSKAGSVGDRAYATNEKLFF. The CDR3 DNA reads TGTGCCAGCAGCAAAGCGGGGTCGGTAGGCGACAGGGCGTATGCAACTAATGAAAAACTGTTTTTT.

The J gene is TRBJ1-2, the V gene TRBV7-9; D may be TRBD1 (6 bases). Trimming shortened V by 4 bases and J by 5 bases, and 11 bases separated the two germline ends. In germline, CDR1 is SEHNR, CDR2 FQNEAQ (reference sequence). The CDR3 sequence is 13 residues long. This CDR3 reads CASSSPDRYGYTF. CDR3 sequence (DNA): TGTGCCAGCAGCTCCCCGGACAGATATGGCTACACCTTC.

The CDR3 DNA is TGTGCCAGCAAGGGACAGCTCTCCTATAATTCACCCCTCCACTTT. Protein sequence: CASKGQLSYNSPLHF. The rearrangement links TRBV6-5 to TRBJ1-6; TRBD1 matches at 7 bases. J was trimmed by 0 bases and V by 7 bases; bases with no gene match: 3. Germline lookup yields CDR1 MNHEY and CDR2 SVGAGI. The CDR3 is 15 amino acids.

V is TRBV7-2 and J is TRBJ1-2, with no clear D. V lost 2 bases and J lost 3, with 10 bases in between. In germline, CDR1 is SGHTA, CDR2 FQGNSA. The CDR3 runs to 14 residues. As DNA, the CDR3 is TGTGCCAGCAGCTTATATACGGTGGACTATGGCTACACCTTC. Protein product: CASSLYTVDYGYTF.

This rearrangement joins TRBV4-3 to TRBJ1-1; no clear D gene. Germline V gives CDR1 LGHNA, CDR2 YSLEER. This CDR3 comprises 16 residues. V shed 4 bases and J shed 0 bases, with 15 bases lying between them. The CDR3 sequence: CASSPRIELMNTEAFF. The CDR3 nucleotides read TGCGCCAGCAGCCCAAGGATCGAGCTCATGAACACTGAAGCTTTCTTT.

This chain uses TRBV6-5 with TRBJ2-5; 8 bases are a match to TRBD1. The ends lost 0 bases at V and 7 bases at J; junction bases unmatched: 4. CDR3 length: 14 residues. CDR1 is MNHEY and CDR2 is SVGAGI in the germline V gene. CDR3 DNA sequence: TGTGCCAGCAGTTACTCTCAGGGGGCCGGGACCCAGTACTTC. Encoded protein: CASSYSQGAGTQYF.

This clone turned up a few times. The V gene is TRBV4-1, the J gene TRBJ1-5; the D gene is possibly TRBD1 (5 bases). V lost 6 bases to trimming and J lost 4 bases, with 10 bases between them. Germline CDR1 reads MGHRA; CDR2 reads YSYEKL. The CDR3 sequence is 13 residues long. CDR3 coding DNA: TGCGCCAGCAGTAGACAGCTTAATCAGCCCCAGCATTTT. Translating gives CASSRQLNQPQHF.

This chain connects TRBV5-1 to TRBJ1-1, with 9 bases matching TRBD1. Germline assignment: CDR1 SGHRS and CDR2 YFSETQ. The CDR3 is 15 amino acids. J gave up 1 base and V 4 bases, and 5 bases lay outside the gene matches. CDR3 in amino acids: CASSGGTGRNTEAFF. CDR3 nucleotide sequence: TGCGCCAGCAGCGGAGGGACAGGGAGGAACACTGAAGCTTTCTTT.

This clone was picked up a small number of times. The rearrangement links TRBV27 to TRBJ1-2; no clear D gene. The CDR3 has 14 residues. The germline V gene has CDR1 MNHEY and CDR2 SMNVEV (reference sequence). Trimming cost V 4 bases and J 8 bases, with 17 bases left between them. The CDR3 DNA sequence: TGTGCCAGCAGTTGGCTACCTACGGGATCCGGCTACACCTTC. It translates to CASSWLPTGSGYTF.

This clone showed up just a few times. This rearrangement joins TRBV5-1 to TRBJ2-7, with a weak D call TRBD1 (6 bases). This CDR3 is 15 amino acids long. The germline V gene has CDR1 SGHRS and CDR2 YFSETQ. The V end was cut by 5 bases, the J end by 4 bases, with 19 bases between. The CDR3 is CASRQVPGVNYEQYF. DNA of the CDR3: TGCGCCAGCAGGCAAGTCCCAGGGGTCAATTACGAGCAGTACTTC.